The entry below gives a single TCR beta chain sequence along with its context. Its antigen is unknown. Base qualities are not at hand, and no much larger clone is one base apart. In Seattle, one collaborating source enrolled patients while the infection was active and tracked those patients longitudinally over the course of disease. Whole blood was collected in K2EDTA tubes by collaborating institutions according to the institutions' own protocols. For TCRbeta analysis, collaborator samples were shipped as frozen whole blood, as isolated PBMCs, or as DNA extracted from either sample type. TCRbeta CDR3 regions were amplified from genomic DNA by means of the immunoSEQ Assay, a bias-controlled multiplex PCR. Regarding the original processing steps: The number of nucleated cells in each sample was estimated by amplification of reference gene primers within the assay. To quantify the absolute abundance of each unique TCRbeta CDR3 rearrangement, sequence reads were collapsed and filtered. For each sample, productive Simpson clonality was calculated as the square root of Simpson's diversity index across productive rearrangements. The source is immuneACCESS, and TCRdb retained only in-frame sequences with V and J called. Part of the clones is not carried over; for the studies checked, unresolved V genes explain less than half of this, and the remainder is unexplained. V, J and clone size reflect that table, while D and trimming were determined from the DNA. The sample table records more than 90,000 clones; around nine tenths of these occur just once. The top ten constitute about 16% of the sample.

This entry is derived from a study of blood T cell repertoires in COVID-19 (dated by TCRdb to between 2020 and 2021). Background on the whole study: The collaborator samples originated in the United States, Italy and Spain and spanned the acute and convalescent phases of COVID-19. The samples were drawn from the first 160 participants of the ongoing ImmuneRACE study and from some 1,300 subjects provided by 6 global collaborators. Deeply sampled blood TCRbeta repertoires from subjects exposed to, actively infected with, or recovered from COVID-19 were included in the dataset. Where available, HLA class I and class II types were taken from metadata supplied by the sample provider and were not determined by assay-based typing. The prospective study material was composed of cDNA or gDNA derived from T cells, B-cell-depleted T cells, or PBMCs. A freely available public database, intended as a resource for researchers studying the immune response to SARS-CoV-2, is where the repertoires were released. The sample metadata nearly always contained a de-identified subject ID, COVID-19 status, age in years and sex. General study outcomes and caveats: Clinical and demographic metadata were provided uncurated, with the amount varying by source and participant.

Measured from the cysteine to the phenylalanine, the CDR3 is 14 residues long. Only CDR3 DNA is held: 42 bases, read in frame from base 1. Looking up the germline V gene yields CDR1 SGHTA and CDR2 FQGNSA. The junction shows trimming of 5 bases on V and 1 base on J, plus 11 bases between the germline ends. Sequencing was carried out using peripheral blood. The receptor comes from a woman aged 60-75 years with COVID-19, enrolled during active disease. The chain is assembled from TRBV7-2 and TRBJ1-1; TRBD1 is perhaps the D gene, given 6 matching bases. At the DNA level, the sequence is TGTGCCAGCAGCCCGGGACAAGCGAACACTGAAGCTTTCTTT. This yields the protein CASSPGQANTEAFF.